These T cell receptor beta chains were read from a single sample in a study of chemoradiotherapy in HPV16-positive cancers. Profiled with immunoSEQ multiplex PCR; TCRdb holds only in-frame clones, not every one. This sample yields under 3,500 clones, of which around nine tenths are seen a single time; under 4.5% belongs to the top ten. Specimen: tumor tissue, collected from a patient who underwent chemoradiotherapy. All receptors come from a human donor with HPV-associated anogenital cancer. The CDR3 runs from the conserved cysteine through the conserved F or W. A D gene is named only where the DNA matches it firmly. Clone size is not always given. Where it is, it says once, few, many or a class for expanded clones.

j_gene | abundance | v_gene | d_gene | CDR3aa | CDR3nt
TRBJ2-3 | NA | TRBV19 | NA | CASQKHWRTYTDTQYF | TGTGCCAGTCAAAAACATTGGCGGACCTACACAGATACGCAGTATTTT
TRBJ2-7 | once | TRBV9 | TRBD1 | CASSNDRGAYEQYF | TGTGCCAGCAGCAACGACAGGGGCGCCTACGAGCAGTACTTC
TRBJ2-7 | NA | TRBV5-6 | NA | CASSLTHEQYF | TGTGCCAGCAGCTTGACCCACGAGCAGTACTTC
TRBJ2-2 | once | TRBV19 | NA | CASAGSAGDTGELFF | TGTGCCAGTGCTGGGTCCGCAGGCGACACCGGGGAGCTGTTTTTT
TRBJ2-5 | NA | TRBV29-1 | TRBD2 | CSVLTSGSGETQYF | TGCAGCGTCCTGACTAGCGGGAGTGGGGAGACCCAGTACTTC
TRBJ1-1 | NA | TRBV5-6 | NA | CASSLGTGLGAFF | TGTGCCAGCAGCCTCGGGACTGGGTTGGGAGCTTTCTTT
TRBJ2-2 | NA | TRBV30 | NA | CAWSGGLVWGRSNTGELFF | TGTGCCTGGAGTGGGGGCTTAGTCTGGGGTCGGTCGAACACCGGGGAGCTGTTTTTT
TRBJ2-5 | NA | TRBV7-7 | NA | CASSRGTSGETQYF | TGTGCCAGCAGCCGAGGGACGAGCGGGGAGACCCAGTACTTC
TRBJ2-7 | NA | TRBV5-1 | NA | CASSLGSGLGGYEQYF | TGCGCCAGCAGCTTGGGATCGGGGTTAGGCGGGTACGAGCAGTACTTC
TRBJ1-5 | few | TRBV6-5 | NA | CASSKTRNPNQPQHF | TGTGCCAGCAGCAAAACAAGAAACCCCAATCAGCCCCAGCATTTT
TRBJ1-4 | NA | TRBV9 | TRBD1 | CASSVGTGGNEKLFF | TGTGCCAGCAGCGTAGGTACAGGGGGGAATGAAAAACTGTTTTTT
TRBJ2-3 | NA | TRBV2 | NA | CASRGLILVSDTQYF | TGTGCCAGCAGAGGACTCATCTTAGTCTCAGATACGCAGTATTTT
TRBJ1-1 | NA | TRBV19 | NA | CASQRDEVSRTEAFF | TGTGCCAGTCAACGGGACGAAGTATCGAGGACTGAAGCTTTCTTT
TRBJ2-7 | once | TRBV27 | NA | CASSLPGQDNEQYF | TGTGCCAGCAGTTTACCTGGACAAGATAACGAGCAGTACTTC
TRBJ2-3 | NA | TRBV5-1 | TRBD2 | CASRSSGGLTDTQYF | TGCGCCAGCAGATCTTCGGGGGGGTTGACAGATACGCAGTATTTT
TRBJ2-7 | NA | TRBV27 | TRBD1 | CASTPRGLGGTYEQYF | TGTGCCAGCACCCCTAGGGGGCTAGGTGGAACCTACGAGCAGTACTTC
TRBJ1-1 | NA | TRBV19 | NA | CASRGGGHEAFF | TGTGCCAGTAGAGGGGGAGGCCATGAAGCTTTCTTT
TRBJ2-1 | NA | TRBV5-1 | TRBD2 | CASSLVLAAHNEQFF | TGCGCCAGCAGCTTGGTTCTAGCGGCCCACAATGAGCAGTTCTTC
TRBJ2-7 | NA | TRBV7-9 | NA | CASSLDPWYEQYF | TGTGCCAGCAGCCTGGACCCCTGGTACGAGCAGTACTTC
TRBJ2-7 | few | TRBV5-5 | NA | CASRDLGPYEQYF | TGTGCCAGCAGGGACCTAGGGCCCTACGAGCAGTACTTC
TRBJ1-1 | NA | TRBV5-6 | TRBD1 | CASSLWQGVNTEAFF | TGTGCCAGCAGCTTGTGGCAGGGGGTTAACACTGAAGCTTTCTTT
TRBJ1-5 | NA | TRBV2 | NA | CASSGGGQGQPQHF | TGTGCCAGCAGTGGGGGGGGGCAGGGGCAGCCCCAGCATTTT
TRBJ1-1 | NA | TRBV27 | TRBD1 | CASSLGEGADTEAFF | TGTGCCAGCAGTTTAGGAGAGGGGGCGGACACTGAAGCTTTCTTT
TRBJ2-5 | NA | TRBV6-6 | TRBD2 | CASSSERERETQYF | TGTGCCAGCAGCTCCGAGCGGGAGAGGGAGACCCAGTACTTC
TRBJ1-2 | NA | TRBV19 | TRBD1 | CASSIQGQHYGYTF | TGTGCCAGTAGTATTCAGGGACAGCACTATGGCTACACCTTC
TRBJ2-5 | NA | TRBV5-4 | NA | CASSLGQGGGEQYF | TGTGCCAGCAGCTTAGGTCAGGGGGGTGGAGAGCAGTACTTC
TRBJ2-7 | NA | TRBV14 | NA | CASSQALEQYF | TGTGCCAGCAGCCAAGCGCTAGAGCAGTACTTC